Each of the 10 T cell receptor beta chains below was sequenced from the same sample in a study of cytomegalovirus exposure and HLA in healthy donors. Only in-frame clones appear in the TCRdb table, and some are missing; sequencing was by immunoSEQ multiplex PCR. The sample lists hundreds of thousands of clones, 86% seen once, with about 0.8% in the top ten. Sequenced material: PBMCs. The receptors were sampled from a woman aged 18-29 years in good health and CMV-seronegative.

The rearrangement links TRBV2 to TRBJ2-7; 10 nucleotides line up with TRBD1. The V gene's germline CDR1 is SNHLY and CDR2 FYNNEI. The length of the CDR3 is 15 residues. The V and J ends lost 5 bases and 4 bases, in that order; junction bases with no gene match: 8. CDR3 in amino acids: CASSLGTGVGYEQYF. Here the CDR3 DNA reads TGTGCCAGCAGTCTGGGGACAGGGGTCGGGTACGAGCAGTACTTC.

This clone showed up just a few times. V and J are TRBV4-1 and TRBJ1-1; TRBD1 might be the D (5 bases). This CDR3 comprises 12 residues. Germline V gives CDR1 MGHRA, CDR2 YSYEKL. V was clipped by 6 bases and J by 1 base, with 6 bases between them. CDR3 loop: CASRTGNTEAFF. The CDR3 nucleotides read TGCGCCAGCAGAACAGGGAACACTGAAGCTTTCTTT.

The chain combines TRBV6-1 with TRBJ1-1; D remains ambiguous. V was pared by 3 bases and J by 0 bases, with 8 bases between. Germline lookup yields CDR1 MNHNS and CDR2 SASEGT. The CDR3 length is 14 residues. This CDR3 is CASSEWAMNTEAFF. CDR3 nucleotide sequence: TGTGCCAGCAGTGAGTGGGCCATGAACACTGAAGCTTTCTTT.

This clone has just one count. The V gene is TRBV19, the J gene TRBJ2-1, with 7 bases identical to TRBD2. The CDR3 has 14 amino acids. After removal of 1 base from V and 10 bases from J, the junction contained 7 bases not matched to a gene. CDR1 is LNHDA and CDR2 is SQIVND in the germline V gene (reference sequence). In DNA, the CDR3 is TGTGCCAGTAGTATAGGGGCCCGCGGGAGAGAGCAGTTCTTC. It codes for CASSIGARGREQFF.

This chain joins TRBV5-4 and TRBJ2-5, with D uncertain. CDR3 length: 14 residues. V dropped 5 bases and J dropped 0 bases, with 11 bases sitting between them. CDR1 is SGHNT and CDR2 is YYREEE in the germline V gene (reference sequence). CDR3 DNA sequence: TGTGCCAGCAGTTCCCCAGGCGACCAAGAGACCCAGTACTTC. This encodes CASSSPGDQETQYF.

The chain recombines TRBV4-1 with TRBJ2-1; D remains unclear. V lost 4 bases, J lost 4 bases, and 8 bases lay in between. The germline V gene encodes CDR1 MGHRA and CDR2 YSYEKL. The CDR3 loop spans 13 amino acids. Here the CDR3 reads CASSRTEYNEQFF. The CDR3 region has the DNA TGCGCCAGCAGCCGAACAGAATACAATGAGCAGTTCTTC.

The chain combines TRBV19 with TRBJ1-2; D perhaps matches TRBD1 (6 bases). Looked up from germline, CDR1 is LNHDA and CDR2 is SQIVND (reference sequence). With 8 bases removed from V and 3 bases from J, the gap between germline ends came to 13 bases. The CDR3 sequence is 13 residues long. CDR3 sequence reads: CASEQGPYYGYTF. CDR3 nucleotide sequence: TGTGCCAGTGAACAGGGACCCTACTATGGCTACACCTTC.

The CDR3 protein is CASSYSVPGESWEQYF. DNA for the CDR3: TGTGCCAGCAGTTACTCTGTCCCAGGGGAAAGTTGGGAGCAGTACTTC. This sequence joins TRBV6-5 and TRBJ2-7; possibly TRBD1 for D (6 bases). V gave up 0 bases and J gave up 7 bases, with 19 bases separating them. This CDR3 is built from 16 residues. CDR1 and CDR2 (germline): MNHEY, SVGAGI.

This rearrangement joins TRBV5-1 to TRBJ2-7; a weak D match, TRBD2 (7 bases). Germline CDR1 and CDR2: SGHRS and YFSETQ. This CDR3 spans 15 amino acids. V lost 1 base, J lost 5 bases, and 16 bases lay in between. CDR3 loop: CASSLLGRGGDEQYF. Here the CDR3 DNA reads TGCGCCAGCAGCTTGTTAGGCAGGGGAGGGGACGAGCAGTACTTC.

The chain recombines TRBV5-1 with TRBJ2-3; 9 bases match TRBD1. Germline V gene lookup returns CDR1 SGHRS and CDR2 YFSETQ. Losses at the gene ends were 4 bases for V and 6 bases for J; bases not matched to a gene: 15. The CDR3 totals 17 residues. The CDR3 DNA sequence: TGCGCCAGCAGCCCGGCCCCGACAGGGGGTTTCTCGGATACGCAGTATTTT. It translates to CASSPAPTGGFSDTQYF.